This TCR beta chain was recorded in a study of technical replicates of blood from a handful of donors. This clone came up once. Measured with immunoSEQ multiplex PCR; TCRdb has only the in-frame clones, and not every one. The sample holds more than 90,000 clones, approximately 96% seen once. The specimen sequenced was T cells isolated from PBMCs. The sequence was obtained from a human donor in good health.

CDR3 region: CASRLSSGIYEQYF. Written as DNA, the CDR3 is TGCGCCAGCAGATTGTCTAGCGGGATCTACGAGCAGTACTTC. The chain uses TRBV5-1 and TRBJ2-7, with 9 nucleotides matching TRBD2. Germline values: CDR1 SGHRS, CDR2 YFSETQ. The CDR3 is 14 amino acids. The junction had 6 bases not matched to a gene; V was cut back by 5 bases and J by 3 bases. Drawing the rest from reference TRBV5-1 and TRBJ2-7, the complete variable domain is KAGVTQTPRYLIKTRGQQVTLSCSPISGHRSVSWYQQTPGQGLQFLFEYFSETQRNKGNFPGRFSGRQFSNSRSEMNVSTLELGDSALYLCASRLSSGIYEQYFGPGTRLTVT.